One T cell receptor beta chain is described in this entry. The antigen is unknown. This specimen includes other DNA sequences encoding the same CDR3. The data are from a study of shared clonotypes between healthy human individuals. Study overall: The donor group consisted of two women and a few men, aged 18 to 49.

Produced via immunoSEQ multiplex PCR; TCRdb's table is partial and in-frame only. Among approximately 1,500,000 clones, 95% to 99% were seen once, and the ten largest hold roughly 0.45%. Germline V gene data show CDR1 as KGHSH and CDR2 as LQKENI. Between the trimmed V and J ends, which lost 3 bases and 4 bases, there was a span of 10 bases. The CDR3 is 14 amino acids. The study, taken as a whole, reports: Sorted-subset samples were not fully sequenced, rarefaction indicated.

Donors comprised only Caucasian adults living in Nashville, Tennessee. The sample taken for sequencing was naive CD4+ T cells sorted from blood. As for subset: CD45RA+ positively selected. The TCR was taken from a man aged 25-40 years in good health. The chain recombines TRBV18 with TRBJ2-1; no firm D call. The CDR3 sequence: CASSPTRSYNEQFF. The CDR3 DNA reads as TGTGCCAGCTCACCGACCAGGAGTTACAATGAGCAGTTCTTC.